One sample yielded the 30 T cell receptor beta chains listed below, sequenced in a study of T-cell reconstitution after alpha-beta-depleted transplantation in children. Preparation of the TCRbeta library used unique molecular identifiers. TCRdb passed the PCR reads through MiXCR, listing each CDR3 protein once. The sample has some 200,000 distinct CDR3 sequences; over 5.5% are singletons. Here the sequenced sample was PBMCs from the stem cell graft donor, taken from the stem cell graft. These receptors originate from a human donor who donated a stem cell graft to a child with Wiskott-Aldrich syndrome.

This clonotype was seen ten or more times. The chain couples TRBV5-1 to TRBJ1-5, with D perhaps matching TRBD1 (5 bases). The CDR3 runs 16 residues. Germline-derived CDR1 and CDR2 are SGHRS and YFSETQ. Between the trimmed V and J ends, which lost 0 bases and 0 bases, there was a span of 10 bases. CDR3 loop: CASSLGDGDSNQPQHF. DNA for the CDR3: TGCGCCAGCAGCTTGGGGGACGGTGATAGCAATCAGCCCCAGCATTTT. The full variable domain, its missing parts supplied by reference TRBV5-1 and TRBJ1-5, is KAGVTQTPRYLIKTRGQQVTLSCSPISGHRSVSWYQQTPGQGLQFLFEYFSETQRNKGNFPGRFSGRQFSNSRSEMNVSTLELGDSALYLCASSLGDGDSNQPQHFGDGTRLSIL.

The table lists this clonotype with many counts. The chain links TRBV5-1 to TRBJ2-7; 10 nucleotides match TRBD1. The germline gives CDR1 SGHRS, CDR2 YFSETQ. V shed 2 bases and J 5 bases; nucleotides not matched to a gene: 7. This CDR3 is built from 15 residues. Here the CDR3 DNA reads TGCGCCAGCAGCTTACCGGGACAGGGGAACCACGAGCAGTACTTC. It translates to CASSLPGQGNHEQYF.

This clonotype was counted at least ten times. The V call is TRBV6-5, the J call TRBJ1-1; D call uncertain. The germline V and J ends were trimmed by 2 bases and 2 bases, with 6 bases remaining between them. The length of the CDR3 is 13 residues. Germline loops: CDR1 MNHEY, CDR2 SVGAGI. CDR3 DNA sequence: TGTGCCAGCAGTTACAATGAAAACACTGAAGCTTTCTTT. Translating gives CASSYNENTEAFF.

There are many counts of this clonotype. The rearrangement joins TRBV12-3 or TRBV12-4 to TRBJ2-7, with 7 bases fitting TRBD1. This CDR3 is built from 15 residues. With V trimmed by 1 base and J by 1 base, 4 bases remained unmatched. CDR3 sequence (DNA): TGTGCCAGCAGTTTAGTACAGGGGCCATCCTACGAGCAGTACTTC. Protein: CASSLVQGPSYEQYF.

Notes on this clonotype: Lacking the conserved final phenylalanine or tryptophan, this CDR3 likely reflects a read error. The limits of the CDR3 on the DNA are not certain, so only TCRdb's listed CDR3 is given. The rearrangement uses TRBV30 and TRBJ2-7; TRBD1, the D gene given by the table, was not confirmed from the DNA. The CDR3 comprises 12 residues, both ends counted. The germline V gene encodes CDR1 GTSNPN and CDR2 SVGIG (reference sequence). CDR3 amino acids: CAWSVLSRQVII.

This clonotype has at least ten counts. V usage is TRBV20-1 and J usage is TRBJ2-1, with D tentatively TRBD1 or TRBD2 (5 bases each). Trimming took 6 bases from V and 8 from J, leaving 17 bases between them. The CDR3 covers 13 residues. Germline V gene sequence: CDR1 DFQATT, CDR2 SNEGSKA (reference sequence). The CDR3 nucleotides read TGCAGTGCCCCGCGTCGTCTGGGGGATGAGCAGTTCTTC. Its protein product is CSAPRRLGDEQFF.

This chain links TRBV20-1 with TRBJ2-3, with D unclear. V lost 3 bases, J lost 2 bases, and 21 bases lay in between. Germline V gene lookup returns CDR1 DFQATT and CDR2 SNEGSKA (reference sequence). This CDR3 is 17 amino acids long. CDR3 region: CSASVAAEAFPTDTQYF. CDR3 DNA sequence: TGCAGTGCTAGCGTTGCCGCCGAAGCGTTCCCCACAGATACGCAGTATTTT.

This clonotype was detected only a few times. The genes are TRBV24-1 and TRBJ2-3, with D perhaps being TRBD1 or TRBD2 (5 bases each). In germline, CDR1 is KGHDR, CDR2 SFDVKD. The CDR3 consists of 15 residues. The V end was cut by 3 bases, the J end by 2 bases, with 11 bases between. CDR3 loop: CATSDGGRNTDTQYF. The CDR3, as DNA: TGTGCCACCAGTGATGGGGGACGGAACACAGATACGCAGTATTTT.

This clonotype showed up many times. The DNA of the CDR3 is TGTGCCAGCAGCCCAGGGGACTTCAACAATGAGCAGTTCTTC. This codes for CASSPGDFNNEQFF. V and J are TRBV7-2 and TRBJ2-1, with D perhaps TRBD1 or TRBD2 (6 bases each). Germline loops: CDR1 SGHTA, CDR2 FQGNSA. There are 14 residues in the CDR3. V was pared by 5 bases and J by 5 bases, with 13 bases between.

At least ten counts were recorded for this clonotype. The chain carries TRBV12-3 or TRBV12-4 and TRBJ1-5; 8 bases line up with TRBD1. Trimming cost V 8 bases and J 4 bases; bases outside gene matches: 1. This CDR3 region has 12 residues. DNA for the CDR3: TGTGCCAGCGGACAGGGAAATCAGCCCCAGCATTTT. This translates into CASGQGNQPQHF.

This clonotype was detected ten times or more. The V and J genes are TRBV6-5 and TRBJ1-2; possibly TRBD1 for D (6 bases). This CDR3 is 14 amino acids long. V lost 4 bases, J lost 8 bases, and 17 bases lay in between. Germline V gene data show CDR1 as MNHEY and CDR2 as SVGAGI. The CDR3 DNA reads TGTGCCAGCAGTTTGCGACAGGTCTATGGAGGCTACACCTTC. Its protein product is CASSLRQVYGGYTF.

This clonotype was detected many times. The CDR3 nucleotides are TGTGCCAGCAGTTCTACTTGGGGGGCTCCCACAGATACGCAGTATTTT. Translated: CASSSTWGAPTDTQYF. This rearrangement joins TRBV12-3 or TRBV12-4 to TRBJ2-3; D may match TRBD1 or TRBD2 (6 bases each). Trimming left V 4 bases short and J 2 bases short, with 16 bases between. The CDR3 has 16 amino acids.

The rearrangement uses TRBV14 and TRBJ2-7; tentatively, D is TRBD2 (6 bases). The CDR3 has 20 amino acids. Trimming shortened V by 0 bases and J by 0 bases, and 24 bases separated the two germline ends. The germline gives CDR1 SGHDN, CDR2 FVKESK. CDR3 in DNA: TGTGCCAGCAGCCAAGATTCCACTAGCACATATGCGGGTGGCTCCTACGAGCAGTACTTC. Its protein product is CASSQDSTSTYAGGSYEQYF.

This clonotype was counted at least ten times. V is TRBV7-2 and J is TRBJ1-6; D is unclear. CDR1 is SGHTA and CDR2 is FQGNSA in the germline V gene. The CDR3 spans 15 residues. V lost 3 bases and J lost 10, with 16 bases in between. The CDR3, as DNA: TGTGCCAGCAGCTTCGATAACTTTCTTGTCTCACCCCTCCACTTT. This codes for CASSFDNFLVSPLHF.

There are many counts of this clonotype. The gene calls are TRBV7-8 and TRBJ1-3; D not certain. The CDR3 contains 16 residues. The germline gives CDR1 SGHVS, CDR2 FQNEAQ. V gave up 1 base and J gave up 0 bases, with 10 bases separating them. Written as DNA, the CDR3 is TGTGCCAGCAGCTTAGATCGCGCCGTCTCTGGAAACACCATATATTTT. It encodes CASSLDRAVSGNTIYF.

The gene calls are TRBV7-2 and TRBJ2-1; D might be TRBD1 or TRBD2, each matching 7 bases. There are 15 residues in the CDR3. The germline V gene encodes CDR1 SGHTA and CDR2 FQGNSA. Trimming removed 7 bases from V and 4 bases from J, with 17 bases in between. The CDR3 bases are TGTGCCAGCACCCCAGGGGGGGGATTATACAATGAGCAGTTCTTC. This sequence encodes CASTPGGGLYNEQFF.

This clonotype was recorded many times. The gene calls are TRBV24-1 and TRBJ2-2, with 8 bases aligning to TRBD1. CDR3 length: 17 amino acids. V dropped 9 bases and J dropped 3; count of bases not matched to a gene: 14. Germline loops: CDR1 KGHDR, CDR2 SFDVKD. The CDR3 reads CATEGRTGQGDTGELFF. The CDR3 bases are TGTGCCACCGAGGGCAGAACTGGACAGGGCGACACCGGGGAGCTGTTTTTT.

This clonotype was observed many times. Written as DNA, the CDR3 is TGTGCCAGCAGCTTGGTTGGTGAAAGAGCCTACGAGCAGTACTTC. Protein: CASSLVGERAYEQYF. This sequence joins TRBV5-5 and TRBJ2-7; the D is unclear. Germline V gene lookup returns CDR1 SGHKS and CDR2 YYEKEE (reference sequence). V was cut by 0 bases and J by 2 bases, with 12 bases left in between. The CDR3 sequence is 15 residues long. The full variable domain, rest sourced from reference TRBV5-5 and TRBJ2-7, is DAGVTQSPTHLIKTRGQQVTLRCSPISGHKSVSWYQQVLGQGPQFIFQYYEKEERGRGNFPDRFSARQFPNYSSELNVNALLLGDSALYLCASSLVGERAYEQYFGPGTRLTVT.

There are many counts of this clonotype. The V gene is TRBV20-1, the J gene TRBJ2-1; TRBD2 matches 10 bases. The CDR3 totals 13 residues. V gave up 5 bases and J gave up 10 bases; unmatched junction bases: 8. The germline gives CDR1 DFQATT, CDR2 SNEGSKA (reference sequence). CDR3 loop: CSARKREGREQFF. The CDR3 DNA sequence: TGCAGTGCTCGAAAGCGGGAGGGCCGCGAGCAGTTCTTC.

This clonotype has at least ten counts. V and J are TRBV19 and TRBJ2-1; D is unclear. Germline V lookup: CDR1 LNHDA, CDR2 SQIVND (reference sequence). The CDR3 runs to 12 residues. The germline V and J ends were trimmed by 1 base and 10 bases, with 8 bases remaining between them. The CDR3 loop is CASSIVAWEQFF. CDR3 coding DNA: TGTGCCAGTAGTATAGTGGCATGGGAGCAGTTCTTC.

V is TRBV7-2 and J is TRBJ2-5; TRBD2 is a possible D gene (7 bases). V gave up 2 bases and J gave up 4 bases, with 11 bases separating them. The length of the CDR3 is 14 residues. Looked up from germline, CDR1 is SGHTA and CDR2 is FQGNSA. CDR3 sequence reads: CASSLWRGRETQYF. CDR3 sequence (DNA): TGTGCCAGCAGCTTATGGCGGGGGCGAGAGACCCAGTACTTC.

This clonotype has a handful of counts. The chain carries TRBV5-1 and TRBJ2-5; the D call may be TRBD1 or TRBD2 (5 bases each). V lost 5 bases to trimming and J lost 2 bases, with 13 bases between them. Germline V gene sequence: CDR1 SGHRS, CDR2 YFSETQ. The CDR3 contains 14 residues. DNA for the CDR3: TGCGCCAGCAGTGGTATGGGACGGCAAGAGACCCAGTACTTC. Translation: CASSGMGRQETQYF.

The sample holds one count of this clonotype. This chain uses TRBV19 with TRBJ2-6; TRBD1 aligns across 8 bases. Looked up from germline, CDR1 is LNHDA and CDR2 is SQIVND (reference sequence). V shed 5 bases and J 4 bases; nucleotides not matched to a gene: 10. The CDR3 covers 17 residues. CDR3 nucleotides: TGTGCCAGTAGTGCACGACAGGGGCGAACCGGGGCCAACGTCCTGACTTTC. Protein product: CASSARQGRTGANVLTF. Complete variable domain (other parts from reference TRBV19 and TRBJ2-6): DGGITQSPKYLFRKEGQNVTLSCEQNLNHDAMYWYRQDPGQGLRLIYYSQIVNDFQKGDIAEGYSVSREKKESFPLTVTSAQKNPTAFYLCASSARQGRTGANVLTFGAGSRLTVL.

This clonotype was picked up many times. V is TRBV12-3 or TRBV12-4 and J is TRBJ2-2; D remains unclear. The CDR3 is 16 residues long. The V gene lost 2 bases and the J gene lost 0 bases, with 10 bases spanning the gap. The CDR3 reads CASSLIPSTNTGELFF. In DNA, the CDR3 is TGTGCCAGCAGTTTAATCCCATCCACGAACACCGGGGAGCTGTTTTTT.

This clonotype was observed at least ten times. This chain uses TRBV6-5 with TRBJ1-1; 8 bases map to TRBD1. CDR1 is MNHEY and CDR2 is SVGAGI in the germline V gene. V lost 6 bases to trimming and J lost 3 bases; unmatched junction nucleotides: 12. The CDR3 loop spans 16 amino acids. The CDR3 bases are TGTGCCAGCAGCCCCTGGACAGGGAACGGGGACACTGAAGCTTTCTTT. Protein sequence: CASSPWTGNGDTEAFF.

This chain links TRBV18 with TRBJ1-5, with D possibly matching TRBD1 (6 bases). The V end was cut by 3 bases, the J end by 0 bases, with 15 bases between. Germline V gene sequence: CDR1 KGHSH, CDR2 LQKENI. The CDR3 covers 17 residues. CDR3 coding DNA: TGTGCCAGCTCACCGGTAGCGACGGGACATAGCAATCAGCCCCAGCATTTT. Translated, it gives CASSPVATGHSNQPQHF.

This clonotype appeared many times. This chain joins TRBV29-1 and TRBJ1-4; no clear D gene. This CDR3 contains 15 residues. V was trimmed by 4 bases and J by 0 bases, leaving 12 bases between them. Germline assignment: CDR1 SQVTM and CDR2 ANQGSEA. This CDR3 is CSVGGSGPTNEKLFF. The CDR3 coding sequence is TGCAGCGTTGGTGGAAGTGGTCCAACTAATGAAAAACTGTTTTTT. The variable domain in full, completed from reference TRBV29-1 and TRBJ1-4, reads SAVISQKPSRDICQRGTSLTIQCQVDSQVTMMFWYRQQPGQSLTLIATANQGSEATYESGFVIDKFPISRPNLTFSTLTVSNMSPEDSSIYLCSVGGSGPTNEKLFFGSGTQLSVL.

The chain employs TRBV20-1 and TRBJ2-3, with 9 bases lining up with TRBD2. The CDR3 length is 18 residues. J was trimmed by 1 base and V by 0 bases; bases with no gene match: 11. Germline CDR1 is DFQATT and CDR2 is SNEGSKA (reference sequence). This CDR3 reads CSARDEDSGSAGTDTQYF. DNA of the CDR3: TGCAGTGCTAGAGATGAGGATAGCGGGAGCGCCGGCACAGATACGCAGTATTTT.

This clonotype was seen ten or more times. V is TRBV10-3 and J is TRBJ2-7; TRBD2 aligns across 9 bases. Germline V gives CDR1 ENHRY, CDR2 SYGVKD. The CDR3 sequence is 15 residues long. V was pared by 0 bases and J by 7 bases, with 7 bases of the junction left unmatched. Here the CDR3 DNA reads TGTGCCATCAGTGAGTCGGGCGGACTAGCGAGAGAGCAGTACTTC. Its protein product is CAISESGGLAREQYF.

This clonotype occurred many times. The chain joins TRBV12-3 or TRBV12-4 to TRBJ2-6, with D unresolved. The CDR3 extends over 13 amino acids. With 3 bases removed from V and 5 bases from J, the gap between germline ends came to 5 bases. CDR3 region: CASSFDWANVLTF. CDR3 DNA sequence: TGTGCCAGCAGTTTCGATTGGGCCAACGTCCTGACTTTC.